This passage covers 5 T cell receptor beta chains from one sample sequenced in a study of T cells in Graves' hyperthyroidism and ophthalmopathy. RNA transcripts provided the source from which TCR beta CDR3 regions were amplified. In the first-round RT-PCR of the TCR CDR3, the HTBI primer set was used. One entry per CDR3 protein results from TCRdb running MiXCR on the multiplex PCR reads. The sample carries over 350,000 distinct CDR3 sequences, roughly 14% recorded once. The specimen sequenced was blood. These receptors were collected from a young man with Graves' ophthalmopathy.

This clonotype came up many times. The chain couples TRBV11-2 to TRBJ2-3; the D is unclear. The germline V gene encodes CDR1 SGHAT and CDR2 FQNNGV. With 1 base removed from V and 0 bases from J, the gap between germline ends came to 8 bases. The CDR3 sequence is 15 residues long. The CDR3 reads CASSLAVFSTDTQYF. CDR3 DNA sequence: TGTGCCAGCAGCTTAGCGGTCTTTAGCACAGATACGCAGTATTTT.

The CDR3 sequence: CASRFVTGELFF. The CDR3 DNA reads as TGTGCCAGTAGGTTTGTCACCGGGGAGCTGTTTTTT. The chain uses TRBV19 and TRBJ2-2; unclear D gene. Trimming pared 6 bases from V and 4 bases from J, leaving 6 bases between. The CDR3 contains 12 residues. Germline CDR1 LNHDA, CDR2 SQIVND (reference sequence).

This clonotype appeared many times. The CDR3 spells CASSLTAADTQYF. The CDR3 coding sequence is TGTGCCAGCAGCTTAACCGCTGCAGATACGCAGTATTTT. The chain recombines TRBV7-3 with TRBJ2-3; D gene unclear. Per the germline V gene, CDR1 is SGHTA and CDR2 is FQGTGA. Trimming removed 0 bases from V and 4 bases from J, with 5 bases in between. The CDR3 runs 13 residues.

This clonotype was counted at least ten times. The CDR3 DNA is TGTGCCAGCGCCACGAAGGGGGGATTAACTGAAGCTTTCTTT. Translating gives CASATKGGLTEAFF. This chain uses TRBV12-3 or TRBV12-4 with TRBJ1-1; perhaps TRBD1 as D (6 bases). The CDR3 spans 14 residues. V shed 8 bases and J shed 5 bases, with 18 bases lying between them.

This clonotype was counted at least ten times. The V call is TRBV5-1, the J call TRBJ1-5; unclear D gene. This CDR3 region has 14 residues. Germline CDR1 reads SGHRS; CDR2 reads YFSETQ. Trimming took 2 bases from V and 6 from J, leaving 12 bases between them. The CDR3 bases are TGCGCCAGCAGCTTCGAAGGGCTCGGTCAGCCCCAGCATTTT. Translation gives CASSFEGLGQPQHF.